This T cell receptor beta chain was recovered during a study of T cell responses to AZD1222 COVID-19 vaccine. Study as a whole: Investigators merged groups given second doses at roughly 4 or roughly 12 weeks.

Sequenced by immunoSEQ multiplex PCR; TCRdb stores in-frame clones only, minus some. The sample includes about 99,000 clones, 91% of them seen just once. In the case of this clone: Its antigen is not identified.

CDR1 KGHSH and CDR2 LQKENI come from the germline V gene. This CDR3 has 14 residues. The V gene lost 3 bases and the J gene lost 3 bases, with 9 bases spanning the gap. General study findings and limits: Donors, mostly white British, included more females; clonal diversity was possibly underestimated.

This clonotype was obtained from an adult in good health. The sequencing used peripheral blood, collected on day 0 of AZD1222 vaccination. The V gene is TRBV18, the J gene TRBJ1-3, with no clear D. CDR3: CASSPPSGGNTIYF. The CDR3 nucleotides read TGTGCCAGCTCACCGCCGTCAGGTGGAAACACCATATATTTT.